These T cell receptor beta chains were read from a single sample in a study of blood T cells in healthy people across ages. TCRdb re-analysed the 5' RACE reads in MiXCR, keeping a single row per CDR3 protein. The data hold 1,500,000 or so distinct CDR3 sequences, with about 45% observed a single time. Sequences were obtained from blood. These receptors all stem from a woman younger than 30 in good health. Both conserved end residues are part of each CDR3. Fields, in order: V gene, D gene, J gene, CDR3 protein. The D gene is left open where the match is weak.

>TRBV7-2|.|TRBJ2-7
CASGGTRGPYEQYF
>TRBV20-1|.|TRBJ2-5
CSARRTQQETQYF
>TRBV20-1|.|TRBJ2-1
CSLAGLDNEQFF
>TRBV29-1|TRBD2|TRBJ2-1
CSVWAWASGAYNEQFF
>TRBV10-3|.|TRBJ2-3
CAISEGSGSTDTQYF
>TRBV29-1|.|TRBJ2-3
CSLSLNADTQYF
>TRBV7-2|TRBD1|TRBJ1-1
CASSLARTGGVMNTEAFF
>TRBV25-1|TRBD1|TRBJ1-2
CASSEWGRGANYGYTF
>TRBV6-6|TRBD1|TRBJ1-1
CVSSSQGAEAFF
>TRBV27|TRBD2|TRBJ2-3
CASGGDVYDTQYF
>TRBV12-3/TRBV12-4|TRBD1|TRBJ1-4
CASNWDREYEKLFF
>TRBV18|.|TRBJ2-1
CAGSPPGSSNNEQFF
>TRBV4-3|.|TRBJ2-5
CASSKRGVLAQETQYF
>TRBV11-2|.|TRBJ1-4
CASSLRQSPNEKLFF
>TRBV6-5|.|TRBJ2-7
CASRAGSEQYF
>TRBV28|TRBD2|TRBJ2-1
CAGSLVTVSGRINEQFF
>TRBV6-1|TRBD1|TRBJ1-1
CATTGGNTEAFF
>TRBV7-2|.|TRBJ1-5
CASSPLQAFQPQHF
>TRBV28|.|TRBJ1-5
CASIPWGVGNQPQHF
>TRBV20-1|.|TRBJ1-5
CSAGQYSNQPQHF
>TRBV27|.|TRBJ1-2
CASSSGPGHYGYTF
>TRBV28|.|.
CASTSPYEQYF
>TRBV6-1|.|TRBJ2-3
CASSEGALTDTQYF
>TRBV20-1|.|TRBJ2-1
CSAHAGSSYNEQFF
>TRBV28|.|TRBJ2-5
CASSPTGLWETQYF
>TRBV24-1|.|TRBJ2-3
CATSDGQLTDTQYF
>TRBV4-1|.|TRBJ1-1
CASSQEDRSPGTFF
>TRBV11-3|TRBD2|TRBJ2-5
CASSMGGVGETQYF
>TRBV20-1|TRBD2|TRBJ2-1
CSASGGLAGGKATASYNEQFF
>TRBV4-1|.|TRBJ1-1
CASSRPGADNTEAFF
>TRBV7-8|.|TRBJ2-1
CASSLQLSSYNEQFF
>TRBV6-6|.|TRBJ2-1
CASNAASYEQFF
>TRBV4-3|TRBD2|TRBJ2-5
CASKTGLAVDNEQYF
>TRBV11-2|.|.
CASSLVQGWNNEQYF
>TRBV20-1|.|TRBJ2-7
CSAGLWQGAYEQYF
>TRBV2|.|TRBJ2-7
CASWATSEQYF
>TRBV29-1|TRBD2|TRBJ2-1
CSVGGSIFNEQFF